This T cell receptor beta chain derives from a study of cytomegalovirus exposure and HLA in healthy donors. This CDR3 is 15 amino acids long. Germline trimming cut 4 bases from V and 3 bases from J; bases unmatched to any gene: 7. From germline, CDR1 is SGHRS and CDR2 YFSETQ. The PCR ran on 60 Vbeta and 13 Jbeta primers. The repertoire was sequenced with immunoSEQ multiplex PCR; TCRdb's copy has only in-frame clones and lacks some. The sample holds about 110,000 clones; 60% to 80% are singletons and the top ten take about 2.3%. Study observations and caveats: Researchers catalogued about 150 TCR beta chains as cytomegalovirus-associated. Presence/absence analyses supposed approximately even sequencing depth among donors. When analyzed later, a missense DCLRE1C variant was found to be linked to TCR beta V- and J-gene trimming.

With regard to this clone: Its antigen is currently unknown.

This clonotype was sampled from a middle-aged man in good health and CMV-seronegative. Input material: PBMCs. V is TRBV5-1 and J is TRBJ2-1; TRBD2 matches 7 bases. CDR3 residues: CASSLNGGSYNEQFF. The DNA for the CDR3 is TGCGCCAGCAGCCTTAACGGCGGGAGCTACAATGAGCAGTTCTTC.